The rows below give T cell receptor beta chains drawn from one sample of a study of regulatory T cells in long-lasting Graves disease. TCRdb redid the calling of the multiplex PCR reads with MiXCR, one entry per CDR3 protein. This repertoire shows approximately 400,000 distinct CDR3 sequences, about 15% found once; its top ten account for about 8.3%. Another study also made use of these data, one on T cells in Graves' hyperthyroidism and ophthalmopathy.

Sample: peripheral blood mononuclear cells (PBMCs), taken at new diagnosis, from a patient treated with antithyroid drugs. The origin of the receptors is a woman between 40 and 50 years old with Graves disease. CDR3s include the opening cysteine and the closing phenylalanine or tryptophan. The D gene is left open where the match is weak. For some rows the clone size is stated as once, few or many, or as a class when expanded; others skip it.

V gene,clone size,D gene,J gene,CDR3 DNA,CDR3 protein
TRBV7-8,many,TRBD2,TRBJ2-5,TGTGCCAGCAGCTCGAATTACTTATTATACCTCGTGGGGGAGGGGATTCAAGTTAAGACCCAGTACTTC,CASSSNYLLYLVGEGIQVKTQYF
TRBV9,many,.,TRBJ2-1,TGTGCCAGCAGCCAGGATGGTTACTACAATGAGCAGTTCTTC,CASSQDGYYNEQFF
TRBV10-3,many,.,TRBJ1-1,TGTGCCACTCACGGGGGGGGGAAAACTGAAGCTTTCTTT,CATHGGGKTEAFF
TRBV9,.,.,TRBJ1-3,TGTGCCAGCAGCGTAGGAGGACGGGGGGCTGGTGGAAACACCATATATTTT,CASSVGGRGAGGNTIYF
TRBV27,many,.,TRBJ2-1,TGTGCCAGCAGTTCACGGCCCAATCCCACTGAGCAGTTCTTC,CASSSRPNPTEQFF
TRBV13,many,.,TRBJ2-1,TGTGCCAGCAGCTTAGGTGATCGAAATGAGCAGTTCTTC,CASSLGDRNEQFF
TRBV9,.,TRBD2,TRBJ2-3,TGTGCCAGCAGCGTAACTAGCGGGAGCGATACGCAGTATTTT,CASSVTSGSDTQYF
TRBV10-2,.,TRBD2,TRBJ2-3,TGCGCCAGCAAGGCGGGAGAAAGCACAGATACGCAGTATTTT,CASKAGESTDTQYF
TRBV12-3/TRBV12-4,many,TRBD2,TRBJ2-3,TGTGCCAGCAGCGCCCCCCTGGGACTAGCGGGAGGGGACCTAAGGTCAAGCACAGATACGCAGTATTTT,CASSAPLGLAGGDLRSSTDTQYF
TRBV5-5,.,.,TRBJ1-5,TGTGCCAGCAGCTTGGACAAGGGTTTGGGTGATCAGCCCCAGCATTTT,CASSLDKGLGDQPQHF
TRBV6-2/TRBV6-3,.,.,TRBJ2-3,TGTGCCAGCAGTGAAAGGGACTGGGCTAGCACAGATACGCAGTATTTT,CASSERDWASTDTQYF
TRBV24-1,few,TRBD1,TRBJ2-7,TGTGCCACCAGTGATTTGCGGACAGGGGTTCGTAAGTACTTC,CATSDLRTGVRKYF
TRBV28,many,.,TRBJ2-7,TGTGCCAGCAGCTCACCGGGCCTCTCCTACGAGCAGTACTTC,CASSSPGLSYEQYF
TRBV11-2,many,.,TRBJ2-1,TGTGCCAGCAGCTCTCAGGGTGGAGGGTACAATGAGCAGTTCTTC,CASSSQGGGYNEQFF
TRBV28,.,TRBD2,TRBJ2-1,TGTGCCAGCAGTTTGTGGCTAGCGGGCATACAGTTCTTC,CASSLWLAGIQFF
TRBV12-3/TRBV12-4,many,.,TRBJ2-5,TGTGCCAGCAGTTTAGACCGGACCCAGTACTTC,CASSLDRTQYF
TRBV30,.,.,TRBJ1-2,TGTGCCTGGAGCGGGACCAAGAACTCTGGCTACACCTTC,CAWSGTKNSGYTF
TRBV7-9,.,.,TRBJ2-7,TGTGCCAGCAGCCCGGCGGGGGCATTCTACGAGCAGTACTTC,CASSPAGAFYEQYF
TRBV13,many,.,TRBJ2-3,TGTGCCAGCAGCTTAGAAAAAAAACTCGAAAATACGCAGTATTTT,CASSLEKKLENTQYF
TRBV11-2,.,.,TRBJ1-1,TGTGCCAGCAGCTTAGGGACATACCCTGAAGCTTTCTTT,CASSLGTYPEAFF